A selection of T cell receptor beta chains follows, all from one sample in a study of identical twins. TCRdb re-called the 5' RACE reads with MiXCR, one entry per CDR3 protein. The top ten clones hold over 0.5% of a sample with some 460,000 distinct CDR3 sequences, 13% to 15% of them seen once. These records were also assigned to another study, of yellow fever vaccine responses in identical twins.

What was sequenced was CD4+ T cells sorted from blood. The source of these receptors is a young woman in good health. CDR3s include the opening cysteine and the closing phenylalanine or tryptophan. A D gene is named only where the DNA matches it firmly.

V gene,D gene,J gene,CDR3 length,CDR3 protein
TRBV6-5,.,TRBJ1-1,15,CASSYSRTRGTEAFF
TRBV7-9,TRBD1,TRBJ1-5,15,CASSEDRAGNQPQHF
TRBV4-3,.,TRBJ2-2,15,CASSQDSGFSGELFF
TRBV10-3,TRBD1,TRBJ2-2,12,CAISELRTGLFF
TRBV5-1,.,TRBJ2-3,15,CASSRLRAGGDTQYF
TRBV12-3/TRBV12-4,.,TRBJ1-1,12,CASSGTRTEAFF
TRBV6-1,TRBD2,TRBJ2-1,19,CASSGRQGALAGGRGEQFF
TRBV7-6,.,TRBJ2-1,14,CASSLDYGGNEQFF
TRBV12-3/TRBV12-4,TRBD1,TRBJ2-6,19,CASSRRTGYGSSGANVLTF
TRBV2,.,TRBJ2-5,12,CASRDPHGTQYF
TRBV6-1,.,TRBJ1-1,14,CASSERQGPTEAFF
TRBV12-3/TRBV12-4,.,TRBJ2-3,17,CASSLLGSPPLTDTQYF
TRBV6-1,TRBD1,TRBJ1-6,15,CASSGGQSYNSPLHF
TRBV7-2,.,TRBJ2-5,15,CASSRLSGRGETQYF
TRBV5-8,.,TRBJ2-5,13,CASSLWGMETQYF
TRBV24-1,TRBD2,TRBJ2-1,16,CATSDRTSGSLDEQFF
TRBV11-2,TRBD2,TRBJ2-1,19,CASSSLGLAGGKTYNEQFF